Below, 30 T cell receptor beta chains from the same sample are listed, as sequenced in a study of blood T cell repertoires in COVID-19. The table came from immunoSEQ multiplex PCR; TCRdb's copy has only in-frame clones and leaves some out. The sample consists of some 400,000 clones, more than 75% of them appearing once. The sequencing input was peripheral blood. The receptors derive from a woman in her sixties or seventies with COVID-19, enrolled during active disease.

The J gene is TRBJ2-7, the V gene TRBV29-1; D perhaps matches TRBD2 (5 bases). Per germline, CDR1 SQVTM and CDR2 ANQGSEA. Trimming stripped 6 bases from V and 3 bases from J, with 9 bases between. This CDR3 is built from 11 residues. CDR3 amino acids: CSVRVVYEQYF. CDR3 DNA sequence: TGCAGCGTGAGGGTCGTCTACGAGCAGTACTTC.

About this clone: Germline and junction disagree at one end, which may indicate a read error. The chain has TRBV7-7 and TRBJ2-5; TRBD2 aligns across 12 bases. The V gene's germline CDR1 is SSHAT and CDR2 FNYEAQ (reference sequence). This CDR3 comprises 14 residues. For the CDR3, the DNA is TGTGCTAGCAGCCCGACTAGCGGGGGAGAGACCCAGTACTTC. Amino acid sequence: CASSPTSGGETQYF.

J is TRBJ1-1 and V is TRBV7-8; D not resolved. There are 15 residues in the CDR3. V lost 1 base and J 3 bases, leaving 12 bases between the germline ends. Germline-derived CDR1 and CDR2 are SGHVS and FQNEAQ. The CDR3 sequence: CASSLDLEFDTEAFF. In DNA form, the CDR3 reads TGTGCCAGCAGCTTAGACTTGGAGTTTGACACTGAAGCTTTCTTT. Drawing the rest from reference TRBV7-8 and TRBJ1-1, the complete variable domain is GAGVSQSPRYKVAKRGQDVALRCDPISGHVSLFWYQQALGQGPEFLTYFQNEAQLDKSGLPSDRFFAERPEGSVSTLKIQRTQQEDSAVYLCASSLDLEFDTEAFFGQGTRLTVV.

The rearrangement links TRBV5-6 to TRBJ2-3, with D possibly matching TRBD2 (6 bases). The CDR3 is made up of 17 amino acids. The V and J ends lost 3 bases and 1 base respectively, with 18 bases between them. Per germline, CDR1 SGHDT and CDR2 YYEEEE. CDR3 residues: CASSSVGGPARTDTQYF. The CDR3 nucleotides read TGTGCCAGCAGCTCGGTAGGAGGGCCCGCTCGCACAGATACGCAGTATTTT. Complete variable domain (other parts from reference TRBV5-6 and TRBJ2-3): DAGVTQSPTHLIKTRGQQVTLRCSPKSGHDTVSWYQQALGQGPQFIFQYYEEEERQRGNFPDRFSGHQFPNYSSELNVNALLLGDSALYLCASSSVGGPARTDTQYFGPGTRLTVL.

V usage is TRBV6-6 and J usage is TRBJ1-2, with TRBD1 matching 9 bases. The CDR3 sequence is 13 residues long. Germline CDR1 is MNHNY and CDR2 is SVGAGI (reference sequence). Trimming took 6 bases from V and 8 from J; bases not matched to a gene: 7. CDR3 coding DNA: TGTGCCAGCAGCCCCGGGACAGGGCGCGGCTACACCTTC. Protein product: CASSPGTGRGYTF.

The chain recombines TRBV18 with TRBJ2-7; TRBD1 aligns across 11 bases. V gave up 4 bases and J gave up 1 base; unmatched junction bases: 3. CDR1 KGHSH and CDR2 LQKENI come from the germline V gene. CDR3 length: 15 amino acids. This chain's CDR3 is CASSQGQGASYEQYF. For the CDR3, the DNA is TGTGCCAGCTCACAAGGACAGGGGGCATCCTACGAGCAGTACTTC.

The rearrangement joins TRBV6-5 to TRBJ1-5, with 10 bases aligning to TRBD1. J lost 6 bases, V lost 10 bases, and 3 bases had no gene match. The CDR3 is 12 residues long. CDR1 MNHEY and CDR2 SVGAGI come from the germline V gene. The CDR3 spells CATWTGGQPQHF. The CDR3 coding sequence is TGTGCCACCTGGACAGGGGGTCAGCCCCAGCATTTT.

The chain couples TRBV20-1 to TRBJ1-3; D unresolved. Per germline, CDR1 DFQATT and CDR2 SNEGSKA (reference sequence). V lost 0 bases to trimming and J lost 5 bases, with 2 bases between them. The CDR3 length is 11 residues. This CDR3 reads CSARDRNTIYF. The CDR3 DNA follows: TGCAGTGCTAGAGACAGAAACACCATATATTTT.

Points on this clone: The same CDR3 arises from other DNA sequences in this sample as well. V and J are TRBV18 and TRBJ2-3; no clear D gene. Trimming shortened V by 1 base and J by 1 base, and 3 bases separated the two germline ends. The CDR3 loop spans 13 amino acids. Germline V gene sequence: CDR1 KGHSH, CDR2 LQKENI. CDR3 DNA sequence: TGTGCCAGCTCACCACTCGGCACAGATACGCAGTATTTT. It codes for CASSPLGTDTQYF.

The CDR3 DNA is TGTGCCAGTCGGGAAGGATACACTGAAGCTTTCTTT. Translation gives CASREGYTEAFF. V is TRBV19 and J is TRBJ1-1; no definite D call. Trimming removed 8 bases at V and 3 bases at J, with 10 bases between. The CDR3 loop spans 12 amino acids. Germline V gene lookup returns CDR1 LNHDA and CDR2 SQIVND (reference sequence).

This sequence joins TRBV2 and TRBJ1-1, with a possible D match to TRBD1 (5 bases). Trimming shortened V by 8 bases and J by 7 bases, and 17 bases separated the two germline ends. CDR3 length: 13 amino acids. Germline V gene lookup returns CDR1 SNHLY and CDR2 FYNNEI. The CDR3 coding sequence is TGTGCCAGCCGACCCTGGGGGGAGGGTGAAGCTTTCTTT. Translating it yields CASRPWGEGEAFF.

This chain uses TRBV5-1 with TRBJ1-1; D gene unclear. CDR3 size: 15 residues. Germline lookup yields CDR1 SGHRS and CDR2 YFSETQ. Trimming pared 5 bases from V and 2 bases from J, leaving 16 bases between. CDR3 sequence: CASSRIEPRNTEAFF. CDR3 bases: TGCGCCAGCAGTCGAATAGAACCCCGTAACACTGAAGCTTTCTTT.

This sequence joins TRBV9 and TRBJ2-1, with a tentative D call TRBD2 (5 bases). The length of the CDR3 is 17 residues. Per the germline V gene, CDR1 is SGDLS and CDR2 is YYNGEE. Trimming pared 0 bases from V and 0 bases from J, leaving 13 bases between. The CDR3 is CASSVGLAVSSYNEQFF. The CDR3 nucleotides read TGTGCCAGCAGCGTAGGGCTAGCTGTGAGCTCCTACAATGAGCAGTTCTTC.

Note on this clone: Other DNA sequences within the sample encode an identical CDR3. CDR3 residues: CASSVAPGTEAFF. The CDR3 DNA sequence: TGTGCCAGCAGCGTCGCCCCGGGGACTGAAGCTTTCTTT. The chain carries TRBV9 and TRBJ1-1; D is undetermined. The germline V gene has CDR1 SGDLS and CDR2 YYNGEE. The length of the CDR3 is 13 residues. The V gene lost 2 bases and the J gene lost 5 bases, with 10 bases spanning the gap.

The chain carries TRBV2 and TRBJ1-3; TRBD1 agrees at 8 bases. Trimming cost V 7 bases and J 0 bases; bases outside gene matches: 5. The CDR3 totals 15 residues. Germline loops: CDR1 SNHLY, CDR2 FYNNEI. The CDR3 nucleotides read TGTGCCAGCACGGGACAGGCCCTCTCTGGAAACACCATATATTTT. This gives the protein CASTGQALSGNTIYF.

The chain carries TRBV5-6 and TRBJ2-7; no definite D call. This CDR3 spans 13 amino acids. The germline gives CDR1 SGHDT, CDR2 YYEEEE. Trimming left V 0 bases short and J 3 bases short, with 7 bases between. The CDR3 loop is CASSLGAVYEQYF. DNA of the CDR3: TGTGCCAGCAGCTTGGGGGCCGTCTACGAGCAGTACTTC.

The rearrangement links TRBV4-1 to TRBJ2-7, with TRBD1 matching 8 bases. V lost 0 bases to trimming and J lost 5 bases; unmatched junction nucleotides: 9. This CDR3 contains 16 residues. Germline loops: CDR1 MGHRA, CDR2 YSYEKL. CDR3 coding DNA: TGCGCCAGCAGCCAAGATCCGGCAGGGGGCCGAGACGAGCAGTACTTC. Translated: CASSQDPAGGRDEQYF.

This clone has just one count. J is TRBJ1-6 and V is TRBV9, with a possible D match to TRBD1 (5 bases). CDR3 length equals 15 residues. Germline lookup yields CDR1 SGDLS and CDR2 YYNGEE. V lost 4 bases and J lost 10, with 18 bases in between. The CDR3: CASSPRDSRQSPLHF. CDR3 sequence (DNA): TGTGCCAGCAGCCCACGGGACTCACGGCAATCACCCCTCCACTTT.

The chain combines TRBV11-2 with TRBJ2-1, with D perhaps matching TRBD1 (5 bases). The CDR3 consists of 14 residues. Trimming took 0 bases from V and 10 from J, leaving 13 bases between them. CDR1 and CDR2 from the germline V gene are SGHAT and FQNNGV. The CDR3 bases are TGTGCCAGCAGCTTAGATGAGACAGCGAAAGAGCAGTTCTTC. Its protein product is CASSLDETAKEQFF.

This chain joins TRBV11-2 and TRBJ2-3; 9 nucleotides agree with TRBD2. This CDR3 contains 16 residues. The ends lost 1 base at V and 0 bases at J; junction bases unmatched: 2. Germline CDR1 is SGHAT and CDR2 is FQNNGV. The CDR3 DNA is TGTGCCAGCAGCTTAGGACTAGCGGCTAGCACAGATACGCAGTATTTT. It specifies CASSLGLAASTDTQYF. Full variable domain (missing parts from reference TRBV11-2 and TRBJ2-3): EAGVAQSPRYKIIEKRQSVAFWCNPISGHATLYWYQQILGQGPKLLIQFQNNGVVDDSQLPKDRFSAERLKGVDSTLKIQPAKLEDSAVYLCASSLGLAASTDTQYFGPGTRLTVL.

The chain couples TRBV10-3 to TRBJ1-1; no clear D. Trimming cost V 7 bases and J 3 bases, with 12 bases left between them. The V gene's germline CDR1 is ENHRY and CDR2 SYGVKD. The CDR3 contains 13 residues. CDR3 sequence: CAIKRESDTEAFF. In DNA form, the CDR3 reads TGTGCCATCAAGAGGGAGTCGGACACTGAAGCTTTCTTT.

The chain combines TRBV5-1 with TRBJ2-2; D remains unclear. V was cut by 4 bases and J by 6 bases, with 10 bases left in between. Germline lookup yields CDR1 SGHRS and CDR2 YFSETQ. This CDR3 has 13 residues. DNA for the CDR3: TGCGCCAGCAGCCCTCGAGAGGCCGGGGAGCTGTTTTTT. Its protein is CASSPREAGELFF. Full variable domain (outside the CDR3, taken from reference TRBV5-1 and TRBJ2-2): KAGVTQTPRYLIKTRGQQVTLSCSPISGHRSVSWYQQTPGQGLQFLFEYFSETQRNKGNFPGRFSGRQFSNSRSEMNVSTLELGDSALYLCASSPREAGELFFGEGSRLTVL.

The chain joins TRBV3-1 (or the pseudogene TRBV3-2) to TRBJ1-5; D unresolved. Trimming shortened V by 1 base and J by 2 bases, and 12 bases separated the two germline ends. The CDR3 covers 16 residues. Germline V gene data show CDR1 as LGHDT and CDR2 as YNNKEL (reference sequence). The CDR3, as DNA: TGTGCCAGCAGCCAAGGGAGCGGGTTGGGCAATCAGCCCCAGCATTTT. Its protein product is CASSQGSGLGNQPQHF.

CDR3 residues: CAWSGGTVSNQPQHF. The DNA of the CDR3 is TGTGCCTGGAGTGGAGGGACAGTTAGCAATCAGCCCCAGCATTTT. J is TRBJ1-5 and V is TRBV30, with TRBD1 matching 7 bases. V shed 1 base and J 0 bases; nucleotides not matched to a gene: 3. The CDR3 extends over 15 amino acids. Germline values: CDR1 GTSNPN, CDR2 SVGIG (reference sequence).

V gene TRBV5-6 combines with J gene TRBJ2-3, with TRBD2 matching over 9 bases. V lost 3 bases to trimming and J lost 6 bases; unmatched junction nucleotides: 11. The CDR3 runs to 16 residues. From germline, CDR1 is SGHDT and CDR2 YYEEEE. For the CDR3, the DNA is TGTGCCAGCAGCTCCTTAGCGGGGGTGTCCCGTGATACGCAGTATTTT. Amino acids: CASSSLAGVSRDTQYF. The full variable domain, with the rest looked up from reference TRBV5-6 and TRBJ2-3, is DAGVTQSPTHLIKTRGQQVTLRCSPKSGHDTVSWYQQALGQGPQFIFQYYEEEERQRGNFPDRFSGHQFPNYSSELNVNALLLGDSALYLCASSSLAGVSRDTQYFGPGTRLTVL.

The CDR3 loop is CASSSTGAEQYF. For the CDR3, the DNA is TGCGCCAGCAGCTCGACAGGAGCCGAGCAGTACTTC. The chain has TRBV5-1 and TRBJ2-7; D might be TRBD1 (6 bases). Germline values: CDR1 SGHRS, CDR2 YFSETQ. The CDR3 has 12 residues. V lost 3 bases to trimming and J lost 6 bases, with 10 bases between them.

The CDR3 sequence: CASNAGWANTIYF. The CDR3 DNA is TGTGCCAGCAATGCGGGGTGGGCAAACACCATATATTTT. The chain uses TRBV28 and TRBJ1-3; D call uncertain. The CDR3 is 13 residues long. Germline values: CDR1 MDHEN, CDR2 SYDVKM. V gave up 7 bases and J gave up 6 bases, with 13 bases separating them. The variable domain in full, with the rest retrieved from reference TRBV28 and TRBJ1-3, is DVKVTQSSRYLVKRTGEKVFLECVQDMDHENMFWYRQDPGLGLRLIYFSYDVKMKEKGDIPEGYSVSREKKERFSLILESASTNQTSMYLCASNAGWANTIYFGEGSWLTVV.

The CDR3 DNA reads as TGTGCCAGCAGCTTAGGGGGCGGCGCGAACACCGGGGAGCTGTTTTTT. It yields the protein CASSLGGGANTGELFF. The chain is built from TRBV7-3 and TRBJ2-2, with D perhaps TRBD1 (6 bases). Trimming cost V 2 bases and J 0 bases, with 10 bases left between them. Germline CDR1 and CDR2: SGHTA and FQGTGA. CDR3 length: 16 amino acids.

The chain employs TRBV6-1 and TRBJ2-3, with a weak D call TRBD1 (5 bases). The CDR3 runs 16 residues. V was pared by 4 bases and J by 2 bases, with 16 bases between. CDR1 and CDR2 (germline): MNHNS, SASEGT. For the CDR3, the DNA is TGTGCCAGCAGTGGACATATAGACAGATACACAGATACGCAGTATTTT. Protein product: CASSGHIDRYTDTQYF.

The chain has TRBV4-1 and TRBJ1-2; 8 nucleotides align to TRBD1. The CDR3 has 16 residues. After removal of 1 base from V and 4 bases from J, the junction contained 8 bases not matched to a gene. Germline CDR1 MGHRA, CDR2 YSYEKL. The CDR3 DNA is TGCGCCAGCAGCCAAGGGAAGTCAGGGGGCTTCTATGGCTACACCTTC. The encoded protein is CASSQGKSGGFYGYTF.